This record covers a single T cell receptor (beta chain). The data stem from a study of blood T cell repertoires in COVID-19. Turning to the study itself: The samples span acute and convalescent COVID-19 from the United States, Italy and Spain. PBMCs, B-cell-depleted T cells, or T cells were the source of the cDNA or gDNA that made up the material.

Measured with immunoSEQ multiplex PCR; TCRdb has only the in-frame clones, and not every one. Here the sample spans around 310,000 clones, 90% being singletons. This CDR3 is built from 16 residues. CDR1 and CDR2 from the germline V gene are LNHDA and SQIVND (reference sequence). The V and J ends lost 7 bases and 2 bases, in that order; junction bases with no gene match: 9. Sequenced: peripheral blood. The sequence derives from a middle-aged woman with COVID-19, enrolled during active disease. The chain joins TRBV19 to TRBJ1-5; 9 bases align to TRBD1. The CDR3 coding sequence is TGTGCCAGTACCAAACAGGGGGCAGTGGGCAATCAGCCCCAGCATTTT. Its protein is CASTKQGAVGNQPQHF.